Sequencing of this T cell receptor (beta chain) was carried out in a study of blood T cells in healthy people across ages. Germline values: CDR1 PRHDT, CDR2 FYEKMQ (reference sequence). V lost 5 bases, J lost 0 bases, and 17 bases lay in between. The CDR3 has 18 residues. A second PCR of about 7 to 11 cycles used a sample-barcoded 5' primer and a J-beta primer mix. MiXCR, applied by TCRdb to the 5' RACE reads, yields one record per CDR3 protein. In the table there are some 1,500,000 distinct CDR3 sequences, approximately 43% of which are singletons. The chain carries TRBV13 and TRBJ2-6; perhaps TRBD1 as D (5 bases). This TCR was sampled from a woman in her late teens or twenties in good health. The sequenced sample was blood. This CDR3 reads CASSPLGVPLSGANVLTF. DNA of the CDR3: TGTGCCAGCAGCCCCTTAGGGGTTCCACTCTCTGGGGCCAACGTCCTGACTTTC.